One T cell receptor (beta chain) is described in this entry. The V segment lost 1 base and the J segment 8 bases; nucleotides outside the gene matches: 5. The CDR3 contains 14 residues. Germline-derived CDR1 and CDR2 are SGHAT and FQNNGV. These data originate in a study of control samples from healthy donors and cancer patients. Clones were sequenced by immunoSEQ multiplex PCR, and TCRdb holds only the in-frame ones, with some missing. This table has approximately 140,000 clones, about 90% appearing once. The sequence came from a man younger than 30 in good health. J is TRBJ1-2 and V is TRBV11-2, with TRBD1 matching over 9 bases. The sequencing sample was made of blood. CDR3 region: CASSLGQGVFGYTF. In nucleotides, the CDR3 is TGTGCCAGCAGCTTAGGACAGGGGGTGTTCGGCTACACCTTC. Drawing the rest from reference TRBV11-2 and TRBJ1-2, the complete variable domain is EAGVAQSPRYKIIEKRQSVAFWCNPISGHATLYWYQQILGQGPKLLIQFQNNGVVDDSQLPKDRFSAERLKGVDSTLKIQPAKLEDSAVYLCASSLGQGVFGYTFGSGTRLTVV.